Listed below are T cell receptor beta chains from one sample, sequenced in a study of blood T cell repertoires in COVID-19. Profiled with immunoSEQ multiplex PCR; TCRdb holds only in-frame clones, not every one. The sample records some 350,000 clones, around 91% being singletons. Sequenced: peripheral blood. Source of these receptors: a woman aged 18-29 years who had recovered from COVID-19. The CDR3 runs from the conserved cysteine through the conserved F or W. The D gene is left open where the match is weak. For some rows the clone size is stated as once, few or many, or as a class when expanded; others skip it.

-	-	TRBV7-9	TRBJ1-2	TGTGCCAGCAGCTTAGCGGAGGGACCGATCTATGGCTACACCTTC	CASSLAEGPIYGYTF
-	TRBD1	TRBV5-1	TRBJ1-3	TGCGCCAGCAGCTTATTTGAGCAGGGGGCAGGTGGAAACACCATATATTTT	CASSLFEQGAGGNTIYF
-	-	TRBV5-1	TRBJ1-4	TGCGCCAGCAGCTTGGAGGGACACATTAATGAAAAACTGTTTTTT	CASSLEGHINEKLFF
few	-	TRBV7-9	TRBJ1-2	TGTGCCAGCAGCCCCCTGTCTTGGACAGTCTATGGCTACACCTTC	CASSPLSWTVYGYTF
-	-	TRBV10-1	TRBJ1-4	TGCGCCAGCAGTGAGCTTCGAGGGCCTAATGAAAAACTGTTTTTT	CASSELRGPNEKLFF
-	TRBD2	TRBV29-1	TRBJ2-3	TGCAGCTTCTGGGGTGGGAGGGCTAGCACAGATACGCAGTATTTT	CSFWGGRASTDTQYF
-	-	TRBV27	TRBJ2-3	TGTGCCAGCAGTTTATCAGGGGGGGGTGTTCGTACGCAGTATTTT	CASSLSGGGVRTQYF
-	TRBD2	TRBV5-6	TRBJ2-1	TGTGCCAGCAGCTTCGCTAGCGGGACGACCTACAATGAGCAGTTCTTC	CASSFASGTTYNEQFF
-	-	TRBV4-3	TRBJ1-1	TGCGCCAGCAGCCAAGATTACAGGGCAACGGCTGAAGCTTTCTTT	CASSQDYRATAEAFF
-	TRBD2	TRBV9	TRBJ2-2	TGTGCCAGCAGCGTTGGTGGGAGGGCCGACACCGGGGAGCTGTTTTTT	CASSVGGRADTGELFF
-	-	TRBV7-9	TRBJ1-3	TGTGCCAGCAGGACCGATCCAGGGAACACCATATATTTT	CASRTDPGNTIYF
once	-	TRBV27	TRBJ1-2	TGTGCCAGCAGTTTTCGTGCAGGGTATGGCTACACCTTC	CASSFRAGYGYTF
-	-	TRBV7-9	TRBJ1-4	TGTGCCAGCACCAAAAGACGAGCGGGAGTAACTAATGAAAAACTGTTTTTT	CASTKRRAGVTNEKLFF
-	TRBD1	TRBV6-6	TRBJ1-5	TGTGCCAGCAGACAGGGGGTTAGCAATCAGCCCCAGCATTTT	CASRQGVSNQPQHF
-	TRBD1	TRBV4-1	TRBJ2-1	TGCGCCAGCAGCCAAACCCCTCCTACAGGGGGCTCCTACAATGAGCAGTTCTTC	CASSQTPPTGGSYNEQFF
-	-	TRBV7-2	TRBJ1-6	TGTGCCAGCAGCTTGCTTCGGGATTCACCCCTCCACTTT	CASSLLRDSPLHF
-	-	TRBV29-1	TRBJ1-4	TGCAGCGCCTACGGTCCGGGGGCTAATGAAAAACTGTTTTTT	CSAYGPGANEKLFF
-	-	TRBV9	TRBJ2-4	TGTGCCAGCAGCGCGGGTAGCGGCAAAAACATTCAGTACTTC	CASSAGSGKNIQYF
-	TRBD1	TRBV27	TRBJ2-5	TGTGCCAGCAGTTTATACCCCCTTAGCAGGGGGTCTCCAGAGACCCAGTACTTC	CASSLYPLSRGSPETQYF
-	TRBD1	TRBV6-5	TRBJ1-4	TGTGCCAGCAGTTATGACAGGGGGAGTGAAAAACTGTTTTTT	CASSYDRGSEKLFF
once	TRBD2	TRBV10-2	TRBJ2-1	TGCGCCAGCAGACTAGCGGGAGATGATGAGCAGTTCTTC	CASRLAGDDEQFF
once	-	TRBV4-2	TRBJ1-3	TGTGCCAGCAGCCGCGCACAGACTGGAAACACCATATATTTT	CASSRAQTGNTIYF
-	TRBD1	TRBV7-9	TRBJ1-2	TGTGCCAGCAGCTTAGGTGGGACAGAGTTTAATTATGGCTACACCTTC	CASSLGGTEFNYGYTF
-	-	TRBV5-1	TRBJ1-1	TGCGCCAGCAGCTTGCCGACAGATGAAGCTTTCTTT	CASSLPTDEAFF
-	-	TRBV18	TRBJ1-5	TGTGCCAGCTCACCAGAGCGACTAAGCAATCAGCCCCAGCATTTT	CASSPERLSNQPQHF
-	TRBD2	TRBV7-2	TRBJ2-3	TGTGCCAGCAGCCCCTCCGGGACTAGCGGTACAGATACGCAGTATTTT	CASSPSGTSGTDTQYF
-	TRBD1	TRBV2	TRBJ1-6	TGTGCCAGCCGATCTAGGTCACAGGGGGGGTTTTCACCCCTCCACTTT	CASRSRSQGGFSPLHF
-	-	TRBV7-2	TRBJ1-1	TGTGCCAGCAGCTTAGTCCGAGTAGATAGGAACACTGAAGCTTTCTTT	CASSLVRVDRNTEAFF
-	TRBD2	TRBV10-1	TRBJ2-1	TGCGCCAGCAGTGAGTCGTCCCTAGCGGGAGGGAATGAGCAGTTCTTC	CASSESSLAGGNEQFF
-	TRBD1	TRBV11-3	TRBJ1-1	TGTGCCAGCAGCTCTCACAGGGGCCCGAACACTGAAGCTTTCTTT	CASSSHRGPNTEAFF
few	TRBD2	TRBV7-2	TRBJ2-1	TGTGCCAGCAGCTTAGGGACTAGCAGATACAATGAGCAGTTCTTC	CASSLGTSRYNEQFF
-	TRBD2	TRBV5-8	TRBJ2-1	TGTGCCAGCAGCACAAGACTAGCGGAAATCAATGAGCAGTTCTTC	CASSTRLAEINEQFF
-	-	TRBV7-2	TRBJ2-1	TGTGCCAGCAGCTCCCGGGGTCCCAACTCCTACAATGAGCAGTTCTTC	CASSSRGPNSYNEQFF
-	-	TRBV19	TRBJ1-2	TGTGCCAGTAGACTCTCGGCAGGAGGAAACTATGGCTACACCTTC	CASRLSAGGNYGYTF
-	TRBD2	TRBV7-9	TRBJ2-1	TGTGCCAGCAGCTACCGTCCCGAGCGGGAGCGGTTCTTC	CASSYRPERERFF
once	-	TRBV2	TRBJ1-2	TGTGCCAGCAGTGGGGAGGTGGGTGGCTACACCTTC	CASSGEVGGYTF
once	-	TRBV6-2/TRBV6-3	TRBJ1-2	TGTGCCAGCAGTTTCCCTGGGACACCGAATAACTATGGCTACACCTTC	CASSFPGTPNNYGYTF
-	-	TRBV6-5	TRBJ1-6	TGTGCCAGCAAATTACAGGGAAATTCACCCCTCCACTTT	CASKLQGNSPLHF
few	-	TRBV19	TRBJ1-1	TGTGCCAGTAGTACTCGGGAGGGGATGACTGAAGCTTTCTTT	CASSTREGMTEAFF
-	TRBD1	TRBV16	TRBJ1-5	TGTGCCAGCAGCTGGGACAGGGCCAATCAGCCCCAGCATTTT	CASSWDRANQPQHF
-	TRBD1	TRBV30	TRBJ2-2	TGTGCCTGGAGTAAGGGGACAGGGAACACCGGGGAGCTGTTTTTT	CAWSKGTGNTGELFF
-	TRBD2	TRBV7-9	TRBJ2-3	TGTGCCAGCAGCTTAGCGGGAGGGCCGGCAGATACGCAGTATTTT	CASSLAGGPADTQYF
-	-	TRBV4-3	TRBJ1-6	TGCGCCAGCAGCCAAGCTTCAAAGGCGGATTATAATTCACCCCTCCACTTT	CASSQASKADYNSPLHF
-	-	TRBV9	TRBJ1-1	TGTGCCAGCAGCGTAGACGCGGTAGAGAACACTGAAGCTTTCTTT	CASSVDAVENTEAFF
-	-	TRBV4-1	TRBJ1-2	TGCGCCAGCAGCCAAGCGGACGGGGTTCCCTATGGCTACACCTTC	CASSQADGVPYGYTF
-	-	TRBV6-2/TRBV6-3	TRBJ2-1	TGTGCCAGCAGTTACGGTCCCATGAGGCATGAGCAGTTCTTC	CASSYGPMRHEQFF